These 26 T cell receptor beta chains were all obtained from the same sample, sequenced in a study of Siglec-9 on CD8 T cells in melanoma. Sequencing used immunoSEQ multiplex PCR; TCRdb keeps in-frame clones, though not all of them. Counted here are approximately 39,000 clones, 65% to 85% occurring once; the ten biggest clones make up about 1.8%. Sequencing was done on a sample of Siglec-9- CD8+ T cells sorted from blood. All receptors derive from a human donor in good health.

The rearrangement links TRBV10-3 to TRBJ2-7, with D possibly TRBD2 on 6 matching bases. The CDR3 is 14 residues long. Germline CDR1 ENHRY, CDR2 SYGVKD. The germline V and J ends were trimmed by 3 bases and 2 bases, with 11 bases remaining between them. CDR3 bases: TGTGCCATCAGTGAAGGAGGGACGCCCTACGAGCAGTACTTC. Protein product: CAISEGGTPYEQYF.

This clone has a single count. V usage is TRBV10-3 and J usage is TRBJ1-4; D might be TRBD1 (5 bases). Germline CDR1 reads ENHRY; CDR2 reads SYGVKD. The germline V and J ends were trimmed by 0 bases and 8 bases, with 10 bases remaining between them. There are 14 residues in the CDR3. CDR3 loop: CAISESGGYEKLFF. CDR3 in DNA: TGTGCCATCAGTGAGTCGGGGGGGTACGAAAAACTGTTTTTT.

The rearrangement uses TRBV18 and TRBJ2-1; D is unclear. The CDR3 covers 16 residues. Germline V gene data show CDR1 as KGHSH and CDR2 as LQKENI. Trimming removed 0 bases from V and 2 bases from J, with 11 bases in between. The CDR3 sequence: CASSPPEGSPYNEQFF. The CDR3 DNA is TGTGCCAGCTCACCACCGGAAGGGTCCCCCTACAATGAGCAGTTCTTC.

This clone came up once. This sequence joins TRBV29-1 and TRBJ2-3, with 11 bases fitting TRBD2. The length of the CDR3 is 18 residues. The junction had 10 bases not matched to a gene; V was cut back by 2 bases and J by 0 bases. Germline V CDR1 and CDR2: SQVTM, ANQGSEA. DNA of the CDR3: TGCAGCGTTGAACCGGTACTAGCGGGGGCCCTTAGCACAGATACGCAGTATTTT. It specifies CSVEPVLAGALSTDTQYF.

The chain is built from TRBV7-9 and TRBJ2-5, with D perhaps TRBD2 (5 bases). The length of the CDR3 is 16 residues. V was cut by 6 bases and J by 6 bases, with 23 bases left in between. Germline V CDR1 and CDR2: SEHNR, FQNEAQ (reference sequence). CDR3: CASRSTRALLLKTQYF. CDR3 nucleotide sequence: TGTGCCAGCAGATCGACGCGGGCTTTACTACTGAAGACCCAGTACTTC.

The V call is TRBV9, the J call TRBJ2-3; D possibly uses TRBD1 or TRBD2 (5 bases each). The V gene lost 4 bases and the J gene lost 0 bases, with 21 bases spanning the gap. CDR3 size: 18 residues. Germline V gene data show CDR1 as SGDLS and CDR2 as YYNGEE. DNA for the CDR3: TGTGCCAGCAGCTTTCGGAGAGGGGAGCCCTCCAGCACAGATACGCAGTATTTT. Residues: CASSFRRGEPSSTDTQYF.

The rearrangement joins TRBV4-1 to TRBJ2-7; the match to TRBD1 covers 8 bases. The CDR3 is 12 amino acids. Germline V gene sequence: CDR1 MGHRA, CDR2 YSYEKL. Trimming took 4 bases from V and 6 from J; bases not matched to a gene: 2. For the CDR3, the DNA is TGCGCCAGCAGCCTTACAGGGGGCGAGCAGTACTTC. Protein sequence: CASSLTGGEQYF.

The CDR3 bases are TGCGCCAGCAGCGCCGACAGTTTGTTCAATGAGCAGTTCTTC. Translation: CASSADSLFNEQFF. The chain combines TRBV5-1 with TRBJ2-1; TRBD1 is a possible D gene (5 bases). Trimming stripped 4 bases from V and 6 bases from J, with 14 bases between. This CDR3 is built from 14 residues. Germline V CDR1 and CDR2: SGHRS, YFSETQ.

The gene calls are TRBV10-3 and TRBJ2-7; no clear D gene. Germline V lookup: CDR1 ENHRY, CDR2 SYGVKD. The V and J ends lost 8 bases and 5 bases respectively, with 16 bases between them. The CDR3 runs 13 residues. The CDR3 DNA sequence: TGTGCCATCGGTGGCAACTTACCCGACGAGCAGTACTTC. It is translated as CAIGGNLPDEQYF.

The chain recombines TRBV5-1 with TRBJ2-1; maybe TRBD1 (6 bases). The CDR3 length is 12 residues. Looked up from germline, CDR1 is SGHRS and CDR2 is YFSETQ. V was cut by 4 bases and J by 10 bases, with 12 bases left in between. In nucleotides, the CDR3 is TGCGCCAGCAGCCCCAGGGGTTGGGAGCAGTTCTTC. The encoded protein is CASSPRGWEQFF.

This chain uses TRBV13 with TRBJ2-7, with D hard to call. CDR3 length equals 13 residues. V was cut by 5 bases and J by 2 bases, with 10 bases left in between. Germline CDR1 is PRHDT and CDR2 is FYEKMQ (reference sequence). The CDR3 here is CASSPWTAYEQYF. CDR3 sequence (DNA): TGTGCCAGCAGCCCATGGACCGCCTACGAGCAGTACTTC.

V and J are TRBV15 and TRBJ1-4, with 7 bases aligning to TRBD1. CDR3 length: 15 amino acids. The ends lost 4 bases at V and 4 bases at J; junction bases unmatched: 6. Germline V gene sequence: CDR1 LNHNV, CDR2 YYDKDF (reference sequence). The chain's CDR3 is CATSTTGTDNEKLFF. Here the CDR3 DNA reads TGTGCCACCAGCACCACCGGGACAGATAATGAAAAACTGTTTTTT.

CDR3 sequence (DNA): TGTGCCAGCAGCTTTGTCCGAAGAGGGAGGGGGCAAGAGACCCAGTACTTC. Residues: CASSFVRRGRGQETQYF. The V gene is TRBV7-2, the J gene TRBJ2-5, with a tentative D call TRBD2 (7 bases). This CDR3 region has 17 residues. V was trimmed by 3 bases and J by 2 bases, leaving 19 bases between them. Germline V gene lookup returns CDR1 SGHTA and CDR2 FQGNSA.

This chain links TRBV6-1 with TRBJ1-5; D may be TRBD1 (5 bases). Germline CDR1 is MNHNS and CDR2 is SASEGT. Trimming stripped 2 bases from V and 0 bases from J, with 14 bases between. The CDR3 runs 17 residues. The DNA of the CDR3 is TGTGCCAGCAGTGAATATAGGACAACCACTAGCAATCAGCCCCAGCATTTT. Translated, it gives CASSEYRTTTSNQPQHF.

This chain connects TRBV4-1 to TRBJ2-4; D remains unclear. Between the trimmed V and J ends, which lost 4 bases and 0 bases, there was a span of 7 bases. The CDR3 length is 14 residues. From germline, CDR1 is MGHRA and CDR2 YSYEKL. In DNA, the CDR3 is TGCGCCAGCAGCCCCATCGGAGCCAAAAACATTCAGTACTTC. This encodes CASSPIGAKNIQYF.

V and J are TRBV9 and TRBJ2-1; 10 bases align to TRBD2. The V gene's germline CDR1 is SGDLS and CDR2 YYNGEE. V was clipped by 2 bases and J by 0 bases; unmatched bases: 5. The CDR3 length is 17 residues. The CDR3 DNA is TGTGCCAGCAGCGTGTGGGCTAGCGGGAGCTCCTACAATGAGCAGTTCTTC. Amino acids: CASSVWASGSSYNEQFF.

This sequence joins TRBV13 and TRBJ2-6, with 10 bases matching TRBD1. The CDR3 spans 16 residues. Germline trimming cut 7 bases from V and 2 bases from J; bases unmatched to any gene: 5. Germline CDR1 reads PRHDT; CDR2 reads FYEKMQ (reference sequence). The CDR3 loop is CASTLDRGPGANVLTF. The DNA of the CDR3 is TGTGCCAGCACTCTCGACAGGGGGCCTGGGGCCAACGTCCTGACTTTC.

The chain has TRBV4-1 and TRBJ2-2, with D uncertain. Germline CDR1 is MGHRA and CDR2 is YSYEKL. This CDR3 contains 14 residues. Trimming shortened V by 0 bases and J by 4 bases, and 6 bases separated the two germline ends. CDR3 in DNA: TGCGCCAGCAGCCAAGATGCGAGCACCGGGGAGCTGTTTTTT. This encodes CASSQDASTGELFF.

The chain links TRBV5-1 to TRBJ2-7, with 8 bases fitting TRBD1. With 4 bases clipped from V and 5 bases from J, the junction kept 8 bases outside the gene matches. Germline V gives CDR1 SGHRS, CDR2 YFSETQ. CDR3 length: 14 amino acids. CDR3 nucleotides: TGCGCCAGCAGCCCCGACAGGGGACTCGACGAGCAGTACTTC. It specifies CASSPDRGLDEQYF.

V gene TRBV13 combines with J gene TRBJ1-2, with D possibly being TRBD1 (6 bases). In germline, CDR1 is PRHDT, CDR2 FYEKMQ (reference sequence). The ends were cut back, 5 bases at V and 8 bases at J, with 18 bases in the middle. The length of the CDR3 is 14 residues. CDR3 protein: CASSLSGGGRGYTF. The CDR3 coding sequence is TGTGCCAGCAGCCTCTCCGGGGGGGGGCGCGGCTACACCTTC. Based on the CDR3 plus reference TRBV13 and TRBJ1-2, the full variable domain is AAGVIQSPRHLIKEKRETATLKCYPIPRHDTVYWYQQGPGQDPQFLISFYEKMQSDKGSIPDRFSAQQFSDYHSELNMSSLELGDSALYFCASSLSGGGRGYTFGSGTRLTVV.

V gene TRBV27 combines with J gene TRBJ1-2, with D unresolved. The CDR3 length is 14 residues. V lost 4 bases, J lost 3 bases, and 12 bases lay in between. Germline V CDR1 and CDR2: MNHEY, SMNVEV (reference sequence). CDR3 residues: CASSSTSRYYGYTF. Here the CDR3 DNA reads TGTGCCAGCAGTTCGACCTCAAGGTACTATGGCTACACCTTC.

The CDR3 coding sequence is TGTGCCAGCAGCTTAGAGGCTAGCGGGTCATCCTACGAGCAGTACTTC. It translates to CASSLEASGSSYEQYF. The chain uses TRBV7-6 and TRBJ2-7; TRBD2 aligns across 8 bases. Germline values: CDR1 SGHVS, CDR2 FNYEAQ. V lost 1 base, J lost 1 base, and 6 bases stayed unmatched. This CDR3 region has 16 residues.

The gene calls are TRBV9 and TRBJ1-1; no reliable D call. In germline, CDR1 is SGDLS, CDR2 YYNGEE. This CDR3 has 13 residues. The germline V and J ends were trimmed by 2 bases and 5 bases, with 10 bases remaining between them. The CDR3 here is CASSVGPGTEAFF. DNA for the CDR3: TGTGCCAGCAGCGTGGGTCCGGGGACTGAAGCTTTCTTT.

The genes are TRBV27 and TRBJ2-7; D uncertain. V was clipped by 6 bases and J by 3 bases, with 9 bases between them. The CDR3 consists of 12 residues. Germline V gene lookup returns CDR1 MNHEY and CDR2 SMNVEV (reference sequence). The DNA of the CDR3 is TGTGCCAGCAGCGCGGATCTCTACGAGCAGTACTTC. It yields the protein CASSADLYEQYF.

The genes are TRBV6-6 and TRBJ1-4, with D hard to call. This CDR3 contains 15 residues. V was cut by 6 bases and J by 4 bases, with 15 bases left in between. CDR1 is MNHNY and CDR2 is SVGAGI in the germline V gene (reference sequence). This chain's CDR3 is CASSLPDPDNEKLFF. CDR3 nucleotide sequence: TGTGCCAGCAGCCTACCGGACCCGGATAATGAAAAACTGTTTTTT.

V and J are TRBV11-1 and TRBJ1-3; no definite D call. Trimming stripped 5 bases from V and 0 bases from J, with 14 bases between. CDR3 length: 16 residues. The germline gives CDR1 SGHAT, CDR2 FQDESV (reference sequence). The CDR3 protein is CASSLGNFISGNTIYF. CDR3 nucleotide sequence: TGTGCCAGCAGCCTCGGAAACTTTATCTCTGGAAACACCATATATTTT.